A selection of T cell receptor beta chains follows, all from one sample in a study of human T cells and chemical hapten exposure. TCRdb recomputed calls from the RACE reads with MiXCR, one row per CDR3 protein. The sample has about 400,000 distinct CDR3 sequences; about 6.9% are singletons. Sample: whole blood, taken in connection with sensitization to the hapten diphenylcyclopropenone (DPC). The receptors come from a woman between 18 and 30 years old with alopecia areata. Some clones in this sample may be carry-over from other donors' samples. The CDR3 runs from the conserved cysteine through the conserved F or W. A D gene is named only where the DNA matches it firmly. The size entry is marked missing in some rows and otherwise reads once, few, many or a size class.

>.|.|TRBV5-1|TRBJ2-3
CASSPQPRSSTDTQYF
TGCGCCAGCAGCCCCCAACCGAGAAGTAGCACAGATACGCAGTATTTT
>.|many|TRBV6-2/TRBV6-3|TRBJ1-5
CASSFRGYQPQHF
TGTGCCAGCAGCTTCAGGGGATATCAGCCCCAGCATTTT
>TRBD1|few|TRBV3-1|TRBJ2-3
CASSRTGGEVDTQYF
TGTGCCAGCAGCCGGACAGGGGGAGAAGTAGATACGCAGTATTTT
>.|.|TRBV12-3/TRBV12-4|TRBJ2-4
CASSLGTAKNIQYF
TGTGCCAGCAGCCTGGGGACGGCCAAAAACATTCAGTACTTC
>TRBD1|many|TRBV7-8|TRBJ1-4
CASRKQGEEKLFF
TGTGCCAGCAGAAAACAGGGGGAAGAAAAACTGTTTTTT
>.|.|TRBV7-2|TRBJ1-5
CASSWGGANRFQPQHF
TGTGCCAGCAGCTGGGGAGGGGCTAATCGCTTTCAGCCCCAGCATTTT
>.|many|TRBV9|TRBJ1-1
CASSVGGATEAFF
TGTGCCAGCAGCGTAGGGGGTGCCACTGAAGCTTTCTTT
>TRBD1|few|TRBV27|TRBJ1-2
CASSSDRADGYTF
TGTGCCAGCAGTTCGGACAGGGCCGATGGCTACACCTTC
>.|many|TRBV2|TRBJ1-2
CASSERQVYGYTF
TGTGCCAGCAGTGAGAGACAGGTCTATGGCTACACCTTC
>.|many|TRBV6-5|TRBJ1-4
CASRRANEKLFF
TGTGCCAGCAGGCGGGCTAATGAAAAGCTGTTTTTT
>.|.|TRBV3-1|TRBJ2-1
CASSQPSGSSYNEQFF
TGTGCCAGCAGCCAACCCTCCGGCAGCTCCTACAATGAGCAGTTCTTC
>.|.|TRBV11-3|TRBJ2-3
CASSHRLSTDTQYF
TGTGCCAGCAGCCACCGACTAAGCACAGATACGCAGTATTTT
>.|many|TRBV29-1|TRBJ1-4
CSVEGGATNEKLFF
TGCAGCGTTGAAGGAGGGGCAACTAATGAAAAACTGTTTTTT
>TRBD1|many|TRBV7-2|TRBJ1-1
CASSQGGGYGTEAFF
TGTGCCAGCAGTCAAGGGGGCGGTTACGGCACTGAAGCTTTCTTT
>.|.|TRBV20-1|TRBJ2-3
CSACTHGVTDTQYF
TGCAGTGCTTGTACGCACGGAGTCACAGATACGCAGTATTTT